This TCR beta chain was found in a study of cytomegalovirus exposure and HLA in healthy donors. Study results and limitations: Cytomegalovirus-associated TCR beta chains were listed, numbering some 170.

Profiled with immunoSEQ multiplex PCR; TCRdb holds only in-frame clones, not every one. The profile shows under 250,000 clones, around 90% of them singletons. This CDR3 spans 15 amino acids. The germline gives CDR1 SGHVS, CDR2 FQNEAQ. Trimming removed 5 bases from V and 0 bases from J, with 12 bases in between. The donors were part of the validation cohort of 120 subjects. That cohort was separate from the first cohort, which comprised 550 to 750 subjects. Turning to this clone: Its matching antigen is unknown.

This receptor was taken from a woman between 18 and 29 years old in good health and CMV-seropositive. Sample: PBMCs. The V call is TRBV7-8, the J call TRBJ2-3; possible D gene TRBD2, 6 bases. Here the CDR3 DNA reads TGTGCCAGCAGCCCCTTGGAGGGTAGCACAGATACGCAGTATTTT. Translated: CASSPLEGSTDTQYF.